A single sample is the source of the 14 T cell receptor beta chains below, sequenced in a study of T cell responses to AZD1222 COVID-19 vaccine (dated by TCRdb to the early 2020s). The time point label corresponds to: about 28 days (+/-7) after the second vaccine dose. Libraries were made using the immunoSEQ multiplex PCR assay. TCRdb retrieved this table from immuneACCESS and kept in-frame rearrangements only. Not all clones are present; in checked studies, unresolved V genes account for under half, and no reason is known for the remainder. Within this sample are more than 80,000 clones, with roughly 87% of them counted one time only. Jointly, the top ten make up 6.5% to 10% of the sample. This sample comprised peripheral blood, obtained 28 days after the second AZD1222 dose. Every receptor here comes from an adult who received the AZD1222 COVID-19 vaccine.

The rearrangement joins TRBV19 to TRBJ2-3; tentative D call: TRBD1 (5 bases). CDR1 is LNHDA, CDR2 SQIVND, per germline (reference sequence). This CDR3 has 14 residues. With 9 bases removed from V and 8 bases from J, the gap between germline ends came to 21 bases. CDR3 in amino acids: CASGPRQGWRTQYF. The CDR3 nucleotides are TGTGCCAGCGGACCCCGGCAGGGCTGGCGTACGCAGTATTTT.

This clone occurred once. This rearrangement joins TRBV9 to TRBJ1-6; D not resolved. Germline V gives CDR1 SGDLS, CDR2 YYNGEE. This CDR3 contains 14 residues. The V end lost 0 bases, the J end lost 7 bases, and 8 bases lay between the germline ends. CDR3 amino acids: CASSVGTSNSPLHF. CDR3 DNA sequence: TGTGCCAGCAGCGTAGGGACCTCCAATTCACCCCTCCACTTT.

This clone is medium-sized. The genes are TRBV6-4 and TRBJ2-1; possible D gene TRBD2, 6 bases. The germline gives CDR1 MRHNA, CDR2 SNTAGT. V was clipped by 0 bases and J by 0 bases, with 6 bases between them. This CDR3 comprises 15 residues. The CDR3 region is CASSDSAGSYNEQFF. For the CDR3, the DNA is TGTGCCAGCAGTGACTCAGCGGGCTCCTACAATGAGCAGTTCTTC.

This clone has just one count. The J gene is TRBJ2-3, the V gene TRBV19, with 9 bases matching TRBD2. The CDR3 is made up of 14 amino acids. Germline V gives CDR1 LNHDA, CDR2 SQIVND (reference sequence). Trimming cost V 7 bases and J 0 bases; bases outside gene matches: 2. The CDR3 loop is CASNSGGSTDTQYF. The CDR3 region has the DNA TGTGCCAGTAATAGCGGGGGTAGCACAGATACGCAGTATTTT.

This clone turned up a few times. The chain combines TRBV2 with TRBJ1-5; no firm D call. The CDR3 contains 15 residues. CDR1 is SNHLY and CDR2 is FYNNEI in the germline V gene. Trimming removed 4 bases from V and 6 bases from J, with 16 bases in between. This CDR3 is CASSVSSGHFQPQHF. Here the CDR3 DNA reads TGTGCCAGCAGTGTGTCGTCCGGTCATTTTCAGCCCCAGCATTTT. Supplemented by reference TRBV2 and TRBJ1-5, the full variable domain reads EPEVTQTPSHQVTQMGQEVILRCVPISNHLYFYWYRQILGQKVEFLVSFYNNEISEKSEIFDDQFSVERPDGSNFTLKIRSTKLEDSAMYFCASSVSSGHFQPQHFGDGTRLSIL.

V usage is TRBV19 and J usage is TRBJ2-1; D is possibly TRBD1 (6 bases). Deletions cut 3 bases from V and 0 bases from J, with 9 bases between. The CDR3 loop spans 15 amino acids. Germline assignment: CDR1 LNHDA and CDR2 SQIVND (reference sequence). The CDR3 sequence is CASSMGTTSYNEQFF. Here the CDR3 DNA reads TGTGCCAGTAGTATGGGGACAACCTCCTACAATGAGCAGTTCTTC.

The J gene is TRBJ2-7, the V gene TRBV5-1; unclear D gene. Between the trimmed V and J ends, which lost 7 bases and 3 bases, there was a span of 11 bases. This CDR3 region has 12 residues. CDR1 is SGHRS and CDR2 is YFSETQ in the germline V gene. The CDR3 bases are TGCGCCAGCCGTGACACCAGCTACGAGCAGTACTTC. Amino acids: CASRDTSYEQYF.

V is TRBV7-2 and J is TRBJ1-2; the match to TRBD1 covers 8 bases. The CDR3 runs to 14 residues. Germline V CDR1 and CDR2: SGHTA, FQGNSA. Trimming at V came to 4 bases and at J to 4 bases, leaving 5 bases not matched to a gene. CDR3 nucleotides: TGTGCCAGCAGCTCCCGGACAGGGAGCTATGGCTACACCTTC. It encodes CASSSRTGSYGYTF.

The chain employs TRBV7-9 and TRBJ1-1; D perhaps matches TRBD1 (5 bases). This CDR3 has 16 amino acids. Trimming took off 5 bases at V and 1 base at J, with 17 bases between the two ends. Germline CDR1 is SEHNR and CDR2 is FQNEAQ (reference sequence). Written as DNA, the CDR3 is TGTGCCAGCAGCCTGGGATCCGGGACGGGGAACACTGAAGCTTTCTTT. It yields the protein CASSLGSGTGNTEAFF.

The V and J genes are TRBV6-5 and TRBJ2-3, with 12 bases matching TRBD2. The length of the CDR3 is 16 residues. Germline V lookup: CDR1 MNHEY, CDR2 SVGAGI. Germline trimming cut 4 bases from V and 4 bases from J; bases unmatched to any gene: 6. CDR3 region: CASSSASGGAADTQYF. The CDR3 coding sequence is TGTGCCAGCAGTTCTGCTAGCGGGGGGGCCGCAGATACGCAGTATTTT.

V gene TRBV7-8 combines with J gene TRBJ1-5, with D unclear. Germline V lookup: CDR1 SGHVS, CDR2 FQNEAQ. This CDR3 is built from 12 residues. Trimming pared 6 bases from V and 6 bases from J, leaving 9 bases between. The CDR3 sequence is CASSRLAQPQHF. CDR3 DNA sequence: TGTGCCAGCAGTCGCTTGGCTCAGCCCCAGCATTTT.

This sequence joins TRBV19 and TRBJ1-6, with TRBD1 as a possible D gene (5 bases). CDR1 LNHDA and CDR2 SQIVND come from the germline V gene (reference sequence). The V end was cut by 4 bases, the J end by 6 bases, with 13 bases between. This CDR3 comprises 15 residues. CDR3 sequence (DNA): TGTGCCAGTAGTACACCCGGGGGAGGTAATTCACCCCTCCACTTT. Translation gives CASSTPGGGNSPLHF. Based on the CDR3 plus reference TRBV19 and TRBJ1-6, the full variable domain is DGGITQSPKYLFRKEGQNVTLSCEQNLNHDAMYWYRQDPGQGLRLIYYSQIVNDFQKGDIAEGYSVSREKKESFPLTVTSAQKNPTAFYLCASSTPGGGNSPLHFGNGTRLTVT.

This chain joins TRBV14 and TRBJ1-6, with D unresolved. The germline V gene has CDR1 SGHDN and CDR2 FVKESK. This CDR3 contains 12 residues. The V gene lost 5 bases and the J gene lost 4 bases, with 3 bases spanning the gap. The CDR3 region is CASSRYNSPLHF. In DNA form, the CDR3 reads TGTGCCAGCAGCAGGTATAATTCACCCCTCCACTTT.

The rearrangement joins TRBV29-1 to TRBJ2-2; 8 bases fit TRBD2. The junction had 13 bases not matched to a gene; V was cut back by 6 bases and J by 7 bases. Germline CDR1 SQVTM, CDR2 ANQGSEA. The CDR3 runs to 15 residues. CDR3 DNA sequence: TGCAGCGTCGCGACCGGGACTAGGGGCTTCGGGGAGCTGTTTTTT. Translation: CSVATGTRGFGELFF.